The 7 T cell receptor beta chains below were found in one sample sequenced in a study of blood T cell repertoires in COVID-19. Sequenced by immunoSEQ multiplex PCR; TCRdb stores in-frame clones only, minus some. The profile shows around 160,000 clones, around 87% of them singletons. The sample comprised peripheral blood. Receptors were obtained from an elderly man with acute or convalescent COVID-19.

CDR3 sequence reads: CASSLALTGAGGSYEQYF. The CDR3 DNA is TGTGCCAGCAGCTTGGCCCTCACCGGGGCGGGGGGCTCGTACGAGCAGTACTTC. The chain joins TRBV7-2 to TRBJ2-7; 8 nucleotides agree with TRBD2. The ends lost 3 bases at V and 4 bases at J; junction bases unmatched: 17. Germline V gene data show CDR1 as SGHTA and CDR2 as FQGNSA. The CDR3 contains 18 residues.

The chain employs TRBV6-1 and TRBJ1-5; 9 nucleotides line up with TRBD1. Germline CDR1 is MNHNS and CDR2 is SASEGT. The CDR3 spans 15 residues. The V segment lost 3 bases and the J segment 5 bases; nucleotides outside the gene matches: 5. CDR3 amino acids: CASSEGTGRDQPQHF. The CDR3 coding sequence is TGTGCCAGCAGTGAGGGGACAGGGAGGGATCAGCCCCAGCATTTT.

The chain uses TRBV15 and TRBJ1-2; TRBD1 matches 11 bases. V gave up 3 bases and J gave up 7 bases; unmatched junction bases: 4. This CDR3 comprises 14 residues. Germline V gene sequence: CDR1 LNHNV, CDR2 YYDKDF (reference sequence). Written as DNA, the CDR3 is TGTGCCACCAGCAGGGACAGGGGGCCTGTTGGCTACACCTTC. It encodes CATSRDRGPVGYTF.

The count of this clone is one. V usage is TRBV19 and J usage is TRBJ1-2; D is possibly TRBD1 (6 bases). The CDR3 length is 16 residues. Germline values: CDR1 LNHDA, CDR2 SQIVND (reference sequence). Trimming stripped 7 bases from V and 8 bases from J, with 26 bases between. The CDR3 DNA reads TGTGCCAGTAACCCTTCCGGACAGCTTGGGACGTCGGGCTACACCTTC. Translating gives CASNPSGQLGTSGYTF.

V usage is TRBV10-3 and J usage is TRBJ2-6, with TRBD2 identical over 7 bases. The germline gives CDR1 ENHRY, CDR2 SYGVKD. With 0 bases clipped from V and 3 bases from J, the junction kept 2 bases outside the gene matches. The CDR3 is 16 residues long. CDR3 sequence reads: CAISESAGVGANVLTF. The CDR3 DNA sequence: TGTGCCATCAGTGAGTCGGCGGGGGTTGGGGCCAACGTCCTGACTTTC.

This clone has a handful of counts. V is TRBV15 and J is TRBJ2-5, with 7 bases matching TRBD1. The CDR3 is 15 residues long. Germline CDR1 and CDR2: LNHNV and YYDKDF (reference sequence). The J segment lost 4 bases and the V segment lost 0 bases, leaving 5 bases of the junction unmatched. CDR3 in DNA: TGTGCCACCAGCAGAGACTACCGGGACAGAGAGACCCAGTACTTC. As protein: CATSRDYRDRETQYF.

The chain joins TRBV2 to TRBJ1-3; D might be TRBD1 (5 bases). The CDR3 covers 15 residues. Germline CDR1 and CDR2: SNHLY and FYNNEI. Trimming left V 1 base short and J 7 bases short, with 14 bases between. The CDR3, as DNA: TGTGCCAGCAGTGAAGGGGACTTCGCCCGGAACACCATATATTTT. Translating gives CASSEGDFARNTIYF. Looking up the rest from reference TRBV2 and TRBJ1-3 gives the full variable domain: EPEVTQTPSHQVTQMGQEVILRCVPISNHLYFYWYRQILGQKVEFLVSFYNNEISEKSEIFDDQFSVERPDGSNFTLKIRSTKLEDSAMYFCASSEGDFARNTIYFGEGSWLTVV.